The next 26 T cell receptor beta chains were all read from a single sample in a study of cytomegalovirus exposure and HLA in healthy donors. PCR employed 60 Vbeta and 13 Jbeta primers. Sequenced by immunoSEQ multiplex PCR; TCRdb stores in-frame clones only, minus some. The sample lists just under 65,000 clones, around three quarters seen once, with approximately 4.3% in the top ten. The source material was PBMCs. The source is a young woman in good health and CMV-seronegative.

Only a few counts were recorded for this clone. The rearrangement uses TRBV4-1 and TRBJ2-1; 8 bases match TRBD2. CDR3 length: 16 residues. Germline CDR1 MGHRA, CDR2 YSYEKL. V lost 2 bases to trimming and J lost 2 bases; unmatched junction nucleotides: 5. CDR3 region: CASSQPAGVTYNEQFF. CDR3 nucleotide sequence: TGCGCCAGCAGCCAACCAGCGGGAGTCACCTACAATGAGCAGTTCTTC.

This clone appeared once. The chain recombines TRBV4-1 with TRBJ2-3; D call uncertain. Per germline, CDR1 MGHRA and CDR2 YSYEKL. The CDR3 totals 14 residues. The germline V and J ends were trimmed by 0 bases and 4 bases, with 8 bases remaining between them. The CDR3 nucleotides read TGCGCCAGCAGCCAAGATCCAACTTCAGATACGCAGTATTTT. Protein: CASSQDPTSDTQYF.

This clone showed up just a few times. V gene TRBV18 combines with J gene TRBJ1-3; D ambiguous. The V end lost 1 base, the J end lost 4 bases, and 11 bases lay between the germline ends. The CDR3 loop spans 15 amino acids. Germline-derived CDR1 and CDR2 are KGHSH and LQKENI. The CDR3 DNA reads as TGTGCCAGCTCACCACGATCGGAGTACGGAAACACCATATATTTT. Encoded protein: CASSPRSEYGNTIYF. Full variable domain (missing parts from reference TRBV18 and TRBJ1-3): NAGVMQNPRHLVRRRGQEARLRCSPMKGHSHVYWYRQLPEEGLKFMVYLQKENIIDESGMPKERFSAEFPKEGPSILRIQQVVRGDSAAYFCASSPRSEYGNTIYFGEGSWLTVV.

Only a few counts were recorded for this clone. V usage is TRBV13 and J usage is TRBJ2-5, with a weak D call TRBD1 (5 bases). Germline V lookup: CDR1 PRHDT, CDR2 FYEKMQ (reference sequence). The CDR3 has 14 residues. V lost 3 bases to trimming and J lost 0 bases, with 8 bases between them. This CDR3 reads CASSFRANQETQYF. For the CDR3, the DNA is TGTGCCAGCAGCTTCAGGGCTAACCAAGAGACCCAGTACTTC.

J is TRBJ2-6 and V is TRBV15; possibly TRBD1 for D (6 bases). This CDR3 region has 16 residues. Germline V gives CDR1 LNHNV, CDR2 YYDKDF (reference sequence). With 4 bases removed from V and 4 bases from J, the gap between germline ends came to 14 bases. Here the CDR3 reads CATSTVSGTGANVLTF. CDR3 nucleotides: TGTGCCACCAGCACTGTCTCAGGGACAGGGGCCAACGTCCTGACTTTC. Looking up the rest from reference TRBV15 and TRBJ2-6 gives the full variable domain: DAMVIQNPRYQVTQFGKPVTLSCSQTLNHNVMYWYQQKSSQAPKLLFHYYDKDFNNEADTPDNFQSRRPNTSFCFLDIRSPGLGDTAMYLCATSTVSGTGANVLTFGAGSRLTVL.

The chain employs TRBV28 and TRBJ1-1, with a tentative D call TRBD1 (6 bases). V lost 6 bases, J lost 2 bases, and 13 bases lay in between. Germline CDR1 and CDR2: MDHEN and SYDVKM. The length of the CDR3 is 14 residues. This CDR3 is CASRPSRGNTEAFF. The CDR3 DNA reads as TGTGCCAGCAGGCCAAGCAGGGGCAACACTGAAGCTTTCTTT.

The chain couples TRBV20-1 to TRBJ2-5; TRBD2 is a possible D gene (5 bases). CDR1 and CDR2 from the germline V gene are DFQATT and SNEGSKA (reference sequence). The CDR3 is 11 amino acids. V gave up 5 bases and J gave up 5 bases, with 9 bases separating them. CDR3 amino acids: CSADYGETQYF. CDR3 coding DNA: TGCAGTGCTGACTACGGGGAGACCCAGTACTTC.

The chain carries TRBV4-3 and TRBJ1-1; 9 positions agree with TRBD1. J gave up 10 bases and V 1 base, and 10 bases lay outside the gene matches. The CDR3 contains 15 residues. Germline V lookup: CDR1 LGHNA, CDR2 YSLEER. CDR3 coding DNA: TGCGCCAGCAGCCAAGGAGACAGGGGGACCGGGTTAGCTTTCTTT. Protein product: CASSQGDRGTGLAFF.

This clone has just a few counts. The CDR3 loop reads CASSYGGSDQPQHF. The CDR3 nucleotides read TGTGCCAGCAGTTACGGGGGGAGCGATCAGCCCCAGCATTTT. The V call is TRBV6-7, the J call TRBJ1-5; tentative D call: TRBD1 (5 bases). TRBV6-7 is sorted into the ORF group, with uncertain function. The V and J ends lost 2 bases and 5 bases respectively, with 10 bases between them. This CDR3 comprises 14 residues.

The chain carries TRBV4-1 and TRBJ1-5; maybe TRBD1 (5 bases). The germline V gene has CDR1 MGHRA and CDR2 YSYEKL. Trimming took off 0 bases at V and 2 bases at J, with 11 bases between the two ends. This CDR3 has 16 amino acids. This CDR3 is CASSQEGGIGNQPQHF. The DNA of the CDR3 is TGCGCCAGCAGCCAAGAGGGGGGGATCGGCAATCAGCCCCAGCATTTT.

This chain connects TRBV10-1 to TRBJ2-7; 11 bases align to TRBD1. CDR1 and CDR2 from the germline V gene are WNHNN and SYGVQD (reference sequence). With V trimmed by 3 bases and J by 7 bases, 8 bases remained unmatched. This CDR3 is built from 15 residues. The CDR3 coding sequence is TGCGCCAGCAGTGAAACCGGGACAGGGGGAGGAGAGCAGTACTTC. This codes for CASSETGTGGGEQYF.

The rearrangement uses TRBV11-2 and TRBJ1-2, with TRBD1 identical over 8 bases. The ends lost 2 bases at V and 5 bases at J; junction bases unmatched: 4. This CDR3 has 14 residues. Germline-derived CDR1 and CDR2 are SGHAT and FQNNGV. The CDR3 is CASSLQGAPYGYTF. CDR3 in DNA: TGTGCCAGCAGCTTACAGGGGGCCCCTTATGGCTACACCTTC.

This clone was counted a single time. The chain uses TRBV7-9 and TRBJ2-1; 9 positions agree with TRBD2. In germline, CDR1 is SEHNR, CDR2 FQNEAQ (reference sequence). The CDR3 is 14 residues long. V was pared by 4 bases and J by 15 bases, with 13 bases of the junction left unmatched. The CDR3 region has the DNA TGTGCCAGCAGCTCCCAGTCGAGCGGGGGGCCTGCGTTCTTC. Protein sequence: CASSSQSSGGPAFF. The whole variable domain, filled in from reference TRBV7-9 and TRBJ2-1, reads DTGVSQNPRHKITKRGQNVTFRCDPISEHNRLYWYRQTLGQGPEFLTYFQNEAQLEKSRLLSDRFSAERPKGSFSTLEIQRTEQGDSAMYLCASSSQSSGGPAFFGPGTRLTVL.

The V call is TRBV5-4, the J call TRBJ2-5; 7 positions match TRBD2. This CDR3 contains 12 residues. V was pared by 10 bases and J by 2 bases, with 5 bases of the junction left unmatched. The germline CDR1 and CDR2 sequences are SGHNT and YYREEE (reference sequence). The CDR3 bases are TGTGCCTATCGACTAGCACAAGAGACCCAGTACTTC. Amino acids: CAYRLAQETQYF.

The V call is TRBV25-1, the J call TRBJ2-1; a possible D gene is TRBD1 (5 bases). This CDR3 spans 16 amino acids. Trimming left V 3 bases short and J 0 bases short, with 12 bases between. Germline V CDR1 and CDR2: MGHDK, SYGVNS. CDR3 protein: CASSDVTGSSYNEQFF. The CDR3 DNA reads TGTGCCAGCAGTGACGTTACAGGAAGCTCCTACAATGAGCAGTTCTTC.

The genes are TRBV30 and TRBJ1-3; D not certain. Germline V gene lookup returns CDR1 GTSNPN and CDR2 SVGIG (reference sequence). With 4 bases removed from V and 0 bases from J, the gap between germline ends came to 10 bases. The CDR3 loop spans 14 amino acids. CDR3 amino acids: CAWMISGSGNTIYF. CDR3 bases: TGTGCCTGGATGATTTCAGGCTCTGGAAACACCATATATTTT.

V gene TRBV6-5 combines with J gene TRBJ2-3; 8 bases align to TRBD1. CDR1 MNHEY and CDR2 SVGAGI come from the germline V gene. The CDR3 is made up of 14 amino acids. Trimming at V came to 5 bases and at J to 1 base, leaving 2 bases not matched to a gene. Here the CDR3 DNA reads TGTGCCAGCAGTGAGACAGGGGGCACAGATACGCAGTATTTT. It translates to CASSETGGTDTQYF.

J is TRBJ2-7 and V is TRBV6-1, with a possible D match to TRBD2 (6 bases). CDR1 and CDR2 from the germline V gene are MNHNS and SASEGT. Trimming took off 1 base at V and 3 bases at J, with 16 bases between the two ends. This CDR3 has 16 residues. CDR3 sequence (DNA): TGTGCCAGCAGTGAAGAAATCGGTCGGGGACTCTACGAGCAGTACTTC. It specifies CASSEEIGRGLYEQYF.

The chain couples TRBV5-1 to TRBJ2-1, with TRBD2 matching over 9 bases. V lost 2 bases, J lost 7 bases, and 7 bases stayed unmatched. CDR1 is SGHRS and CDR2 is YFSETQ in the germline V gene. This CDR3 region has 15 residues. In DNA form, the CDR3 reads TGCGCCAGCAGCTTTTTGGCGGGGGGGGTGAATGAGCAGTTCTTC. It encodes CASSFLAGGVNEQFF.

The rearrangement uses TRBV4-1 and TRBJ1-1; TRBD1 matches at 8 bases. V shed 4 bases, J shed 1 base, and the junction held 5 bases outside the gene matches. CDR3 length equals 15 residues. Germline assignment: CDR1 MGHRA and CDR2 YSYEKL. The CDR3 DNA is TGCGCCAGCAGCCGAGCGGGGACAGGGAACACTGAAGCTTTCTTT. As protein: CASSRAGTGNTEAFF.

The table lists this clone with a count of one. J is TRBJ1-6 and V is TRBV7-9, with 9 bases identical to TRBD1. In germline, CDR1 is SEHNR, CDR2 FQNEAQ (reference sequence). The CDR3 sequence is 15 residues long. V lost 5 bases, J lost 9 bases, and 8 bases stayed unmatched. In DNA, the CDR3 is TGTGCCAGCAGCCTACAGGGGGCGCGGGGTTCACCCCTCCACTTT. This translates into CASSLQGARGSPLHF. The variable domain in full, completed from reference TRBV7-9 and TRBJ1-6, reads DTGVSQNPRHKITKRGQNVTFRCDPISEHNRLYWYRQTLGQGPEFLTYFQNEAQLEKSRLLSDRFSAERPKGSFSTLEIQRTEQGDSAMYLCASSLQGARGSPLHFGNGTRLTVT.

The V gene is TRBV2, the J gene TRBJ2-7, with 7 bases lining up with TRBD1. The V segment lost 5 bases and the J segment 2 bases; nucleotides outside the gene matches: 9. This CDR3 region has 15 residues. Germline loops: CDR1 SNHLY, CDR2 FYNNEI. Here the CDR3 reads CASSSMGQLTYEQYF. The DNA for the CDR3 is TGTGCCAGCAGTAGTATGGGACAGCTTACCTACGAGCAGTACTTC.

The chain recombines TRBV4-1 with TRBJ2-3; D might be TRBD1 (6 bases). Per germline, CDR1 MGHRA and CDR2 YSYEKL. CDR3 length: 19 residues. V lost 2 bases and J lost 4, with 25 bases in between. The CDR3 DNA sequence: TGCGCCAGCAGCCAACCTCGTCTCCGGCCTGAGGGGGACGCAGATACGCAGTATTTT. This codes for CASSQPRLRPEGDADTQYF.

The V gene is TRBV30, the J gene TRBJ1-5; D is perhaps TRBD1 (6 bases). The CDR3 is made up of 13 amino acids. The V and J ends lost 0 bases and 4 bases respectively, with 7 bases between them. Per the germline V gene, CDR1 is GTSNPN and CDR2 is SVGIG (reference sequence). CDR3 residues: CAWSVGGNQPQHF. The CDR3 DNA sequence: TGTGCCTGGAGTGTAGGGGGAAATCAGCCCCAGCATTTT.

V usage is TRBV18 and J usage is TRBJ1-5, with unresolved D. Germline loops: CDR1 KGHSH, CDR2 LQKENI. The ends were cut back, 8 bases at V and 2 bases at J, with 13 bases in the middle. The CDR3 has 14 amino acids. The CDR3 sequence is CASAQSAGNQPQHF. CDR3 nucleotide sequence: TGTGCCAGCGCACAATCCGCGGGCAATCAGCCCCAGCATTTT.

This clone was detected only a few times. Here the CDR3 reads CASSQDTGWATGANVLTF. The CDR3 DNA follows: TGCGCCAGCAGCCAAGATACAGGGTGGGCCACTGGGGCCAACGTCCTGACTTTC. This rearrangement joins TRBV4-1 to TRBJ2-6; tentatively, D is TRBD1 (6 bases). CDR3 length: 18 residues. Germline V lookup: CDR1 MGHRA, CDR2 YSYEKL. The V and J ends lost 0 bases and 2 bases respectively, with 14 bases between them.